This T cell receptor (beta chain) was sequenced for a study of cytomegalovirus exposure and HLA in healthy donors. In regard to this clone: What it recognizes is unknown.

Germline CDR1 reads SGHAT; CDR2 reads FQNNGV. The CDR3 totals 13 residues. The trim removed 6 bases at V and 9 bases at J, leaving 8 bases unmatched. At collection, donors were nominally healthy, but unrecorded immune exposures were probable. In the PCR, 60 Vbeta and 13 Jbeta primers were used. Sequencing used immunoSEQ multiplex PCR; TCRdb keeps in-frame clones, though not all of them. This table has over 200,000 clones, 77% appearing once. Study observations and caveats: Common viral pathogens (according to a later analysis) appeared linked to several of the most significant clusters. A later analysis, which compared TCR beta chains of equal frequency, found the HLA-associated ones more clonally expanded. Roughly uniform depth of sequencing across donors was assumed in presence/absence analyses.

Sequenced material: PBMCs. This chain joins TRBV11-2 and TRBJ1-2; 9 bases line up with TRBD1. This sequence was found in a woman aged 55-75 years in good health and CMV-seropositive. This CDR3 reads CASRGTGTGSYTF. In nucleotides, the CDR3 is TGTGCCAGCAGAGGGACAGGGACTGGGAGCTACACCTTC.